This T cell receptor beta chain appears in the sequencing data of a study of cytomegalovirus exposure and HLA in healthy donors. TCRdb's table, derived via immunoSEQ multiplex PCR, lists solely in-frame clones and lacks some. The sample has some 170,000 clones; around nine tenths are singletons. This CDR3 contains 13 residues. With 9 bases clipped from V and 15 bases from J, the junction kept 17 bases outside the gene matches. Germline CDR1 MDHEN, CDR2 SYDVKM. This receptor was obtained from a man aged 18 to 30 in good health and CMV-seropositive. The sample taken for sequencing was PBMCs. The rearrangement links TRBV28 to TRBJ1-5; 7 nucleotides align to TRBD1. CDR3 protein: CASSPGVGGGRHF. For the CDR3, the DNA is TGTGCCAGTAGCCCCGGTGTCGGAGGGGGCAGGCATTTT.